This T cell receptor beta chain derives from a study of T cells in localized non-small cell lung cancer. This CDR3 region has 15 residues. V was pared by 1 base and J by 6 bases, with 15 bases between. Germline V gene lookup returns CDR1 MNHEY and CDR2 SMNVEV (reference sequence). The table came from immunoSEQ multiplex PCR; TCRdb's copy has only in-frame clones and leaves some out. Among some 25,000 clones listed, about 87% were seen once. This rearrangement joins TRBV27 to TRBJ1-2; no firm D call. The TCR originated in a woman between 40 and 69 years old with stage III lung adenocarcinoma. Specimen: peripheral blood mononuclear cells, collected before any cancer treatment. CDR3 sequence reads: CASSLWAGTRNGYTF. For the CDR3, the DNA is TGTGCCAGCAGTTTATGGGCAGGAACCCGGAATGGCTACACCTTC.